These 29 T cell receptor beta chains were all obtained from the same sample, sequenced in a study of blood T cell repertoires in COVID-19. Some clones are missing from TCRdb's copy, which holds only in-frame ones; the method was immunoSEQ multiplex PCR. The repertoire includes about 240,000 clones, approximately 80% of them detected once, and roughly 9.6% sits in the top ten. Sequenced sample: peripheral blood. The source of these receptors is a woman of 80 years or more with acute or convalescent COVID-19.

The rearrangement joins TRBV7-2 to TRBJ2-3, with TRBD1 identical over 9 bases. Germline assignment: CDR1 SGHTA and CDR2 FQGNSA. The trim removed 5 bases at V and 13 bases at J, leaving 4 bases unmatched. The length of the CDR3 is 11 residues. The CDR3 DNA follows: TGTGCCAGCAGCCCAGACAGGGGGGAGTATTTT. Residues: CASSPDRGEYF.

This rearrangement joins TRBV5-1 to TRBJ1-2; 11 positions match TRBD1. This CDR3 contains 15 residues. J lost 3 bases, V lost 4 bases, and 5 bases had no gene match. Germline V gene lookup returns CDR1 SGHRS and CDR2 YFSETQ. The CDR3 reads CASSPGDRGDYGYTF. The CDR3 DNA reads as TGCGCCAGCAGCCCGGGGGACAGGGGGGACTATGGCTACACCTTC.

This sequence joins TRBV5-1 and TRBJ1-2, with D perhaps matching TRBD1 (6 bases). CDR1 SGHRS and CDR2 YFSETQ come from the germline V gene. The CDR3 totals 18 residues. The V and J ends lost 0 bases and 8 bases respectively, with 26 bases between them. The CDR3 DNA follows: TGCGCCAGCAGCTTGGGCTCTAGTAGTACAGGGAAGGACGGCGGCTACACCTTC. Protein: CASSLGSSSTGKDGGYTF.

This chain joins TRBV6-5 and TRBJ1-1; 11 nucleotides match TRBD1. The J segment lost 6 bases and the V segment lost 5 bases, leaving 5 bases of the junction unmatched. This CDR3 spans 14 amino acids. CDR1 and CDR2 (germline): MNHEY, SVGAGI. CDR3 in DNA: TGTGCCAGCAGTAGCCGGGACAGGGGGGCTGAAGCTTTCTTT. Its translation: CASSSRDRGAEAFF.

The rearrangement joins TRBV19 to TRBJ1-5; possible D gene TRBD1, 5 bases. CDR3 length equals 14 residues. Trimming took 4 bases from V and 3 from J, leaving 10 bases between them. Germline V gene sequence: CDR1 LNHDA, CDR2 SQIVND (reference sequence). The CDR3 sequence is CASSNQGDNQPQHF. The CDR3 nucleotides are TGTGCCAGTAGTAACCAGGGCGACAATCAGCCCCAGCATTTT.

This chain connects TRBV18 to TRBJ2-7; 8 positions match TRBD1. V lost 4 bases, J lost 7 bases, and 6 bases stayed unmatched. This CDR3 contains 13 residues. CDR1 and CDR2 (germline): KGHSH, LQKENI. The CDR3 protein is CASSLRTGWEQYF. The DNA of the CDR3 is TGTGCCAGCTCACTTAGGACAGGGTGGGAGCAGTACTTC.

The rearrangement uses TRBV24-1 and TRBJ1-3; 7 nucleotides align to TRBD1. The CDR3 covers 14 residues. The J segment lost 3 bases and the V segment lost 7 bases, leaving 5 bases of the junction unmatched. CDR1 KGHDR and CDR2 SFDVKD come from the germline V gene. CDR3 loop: CATRQGSSGNTIYF. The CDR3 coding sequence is TGTGCCACCAGACAGGGGAGTAGTGGAAACACCATATATTTT.

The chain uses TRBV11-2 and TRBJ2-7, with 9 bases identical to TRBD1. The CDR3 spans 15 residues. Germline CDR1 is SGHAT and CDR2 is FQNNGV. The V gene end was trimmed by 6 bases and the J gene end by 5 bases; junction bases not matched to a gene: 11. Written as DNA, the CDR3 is TGTGCCAGCAGTCCTCCCGGGACAGGGAGGGACGAGCAGTACTTC. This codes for CASSPPGTGRDEQYF.

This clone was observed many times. The CDR3 bases are TGTGCCAGCTCACGACGGGACAGCAGCTCCTACGAGCAGTACTTC. Protein sequence: CASSRRDSSSYEQYF. V usage is TRBV18 and J usage is TRBJ2-7, with TRBD1 matching over 7 bases. Trimming at V came to 4 bases and at J to 0 bases, leaving 6 bases not matched to a gene. CDR3 length equals 15 residues. Germline lookup yields CDR1 KGHSH and CDR2 LQKENI.

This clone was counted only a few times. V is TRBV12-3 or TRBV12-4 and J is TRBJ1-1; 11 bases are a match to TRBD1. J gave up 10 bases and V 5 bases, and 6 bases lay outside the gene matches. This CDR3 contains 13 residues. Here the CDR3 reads CASSPRTGGRAFF. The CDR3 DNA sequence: TGTGCCAGCAGTCCCAGGACAGGGGGCCGAGCTTTCTTT.

CDR3 DNA sequence: TGCGCCAGCAGCTCCCGCCCAGGGGGAGAGACCCAGTACTTC. Encoded protein: CASSSRPGGETQYF. The chain joins TRBV5-1 to TRBJ2-5; TRBD1 matches 7 bases. V gave up 3 bases and J gave up 4 bases; unmatched junction bases: 6. Germline V gene data show CDR1 as SGHRS and CDR2 as YFSETQ. The CDR3 spans 14 residues.

As DNA, the CDR3 is TGTGCCAGCAGCCTCCGACAGGGCCCCTACGAGCAGTACTTC. Translation gives CASSLRQGPYEQYF. This chain joins TRBV7-2 and TRBJ2-7, with 7 positions matching TRBD1. Per germline, CDR1 SGHTA and CDR2 FQGNSA. CDR3 size: 14 residues. Trimming cost V 5 bases and J 2 bases; bases outside gene matches: 6.

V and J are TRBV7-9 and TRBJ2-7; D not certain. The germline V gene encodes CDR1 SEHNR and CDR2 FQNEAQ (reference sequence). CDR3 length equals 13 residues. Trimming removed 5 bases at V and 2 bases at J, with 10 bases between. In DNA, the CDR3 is TGTGCCAGCAGCCCCGACGGAGCCTACGAGCAGTACTTC. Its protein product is CASSPDGAYEQYF.

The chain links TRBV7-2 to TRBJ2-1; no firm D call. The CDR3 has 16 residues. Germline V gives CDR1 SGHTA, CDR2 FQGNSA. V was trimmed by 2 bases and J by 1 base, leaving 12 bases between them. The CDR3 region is CASSLWALTSYNEQFF. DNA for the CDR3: TGTGCCAGCAGCTTATGGGCGCTAACGTCCTACAATGAGCAGTTCTTC.

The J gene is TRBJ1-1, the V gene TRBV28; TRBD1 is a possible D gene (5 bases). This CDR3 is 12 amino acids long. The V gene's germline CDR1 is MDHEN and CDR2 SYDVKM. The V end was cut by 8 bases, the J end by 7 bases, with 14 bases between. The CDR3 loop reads CASRQLGIEAFF. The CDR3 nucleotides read TGTGCCAGCCGACAGCTGGGGATTGAAGCTTTCTTT.

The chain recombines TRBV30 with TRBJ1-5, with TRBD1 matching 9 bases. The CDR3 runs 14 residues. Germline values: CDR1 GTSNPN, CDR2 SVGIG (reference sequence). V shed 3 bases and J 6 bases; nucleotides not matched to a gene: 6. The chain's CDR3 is CAWRRTGDGQPQHF. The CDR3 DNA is TGTGCCTGGAGGAGGACAGGGGACGGTCAGCCCCAGCATTTT.

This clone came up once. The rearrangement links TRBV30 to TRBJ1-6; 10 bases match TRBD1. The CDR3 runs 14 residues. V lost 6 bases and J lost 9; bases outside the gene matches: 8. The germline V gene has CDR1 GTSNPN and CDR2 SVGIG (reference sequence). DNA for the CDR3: TGTGCCTGCTCCCTCGGGGACAGGGGTTCACCCCTCCACTTT. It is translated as CACSLGDRGSPLHF.

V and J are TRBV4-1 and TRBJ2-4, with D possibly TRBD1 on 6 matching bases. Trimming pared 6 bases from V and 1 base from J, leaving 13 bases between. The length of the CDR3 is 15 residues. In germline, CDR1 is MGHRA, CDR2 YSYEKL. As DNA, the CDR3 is TGCGCCAGCAGTACCCAGGGGTCGGCCAAAAACATTCAGTACTTC. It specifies CASSTQGSAKNIQYF.

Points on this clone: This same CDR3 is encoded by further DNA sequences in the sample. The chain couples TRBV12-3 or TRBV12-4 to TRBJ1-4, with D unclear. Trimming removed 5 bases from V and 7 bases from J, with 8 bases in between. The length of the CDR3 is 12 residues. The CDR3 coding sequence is TGTGCCAGCAGTCGCGGAGGTGAAAAACTGTTTTTT. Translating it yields CASSRGGEKLFF.

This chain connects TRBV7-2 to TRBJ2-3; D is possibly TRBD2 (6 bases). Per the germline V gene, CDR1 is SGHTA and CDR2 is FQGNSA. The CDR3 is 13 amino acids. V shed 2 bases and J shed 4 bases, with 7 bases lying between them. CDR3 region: CASSLPGADTQYF. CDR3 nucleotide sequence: TGTGCCAGCAGCTTACCGGGGGCAGATACGCAGTATTTT.

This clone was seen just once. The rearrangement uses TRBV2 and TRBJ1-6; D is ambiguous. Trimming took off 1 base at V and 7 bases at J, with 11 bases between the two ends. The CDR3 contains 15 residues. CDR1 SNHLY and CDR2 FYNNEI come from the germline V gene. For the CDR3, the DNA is TGTGCCAGCAGTGAAGAACAGCTTGTGAATTCACCCCTCCACTTT. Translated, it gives CASSEEQLVNSPLHF.

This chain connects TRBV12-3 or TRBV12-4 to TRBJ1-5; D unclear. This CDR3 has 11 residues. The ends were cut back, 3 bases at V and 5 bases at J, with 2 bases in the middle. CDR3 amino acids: CASSFDQPQHF. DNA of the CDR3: TGTGCCAGCAGTTTCGATCAGCCCCAGCATTTT.

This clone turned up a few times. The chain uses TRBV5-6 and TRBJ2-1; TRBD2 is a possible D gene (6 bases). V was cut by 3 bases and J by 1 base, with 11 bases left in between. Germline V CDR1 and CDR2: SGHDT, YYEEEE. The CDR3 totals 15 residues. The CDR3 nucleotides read TGTGCCAGCAGCTACCGGGGGACTTCCTACAATGAGCAGTTCTTC. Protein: CASSYRGTSYNEQFF.

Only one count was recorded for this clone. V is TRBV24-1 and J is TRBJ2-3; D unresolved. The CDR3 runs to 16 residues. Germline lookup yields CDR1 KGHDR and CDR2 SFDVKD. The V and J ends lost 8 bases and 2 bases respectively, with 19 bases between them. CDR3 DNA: TGTGCCACCACTATCGAAACCAAGATGCACACAGATACGCAGTATTTT. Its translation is CATTIETKMHTDTQYF.

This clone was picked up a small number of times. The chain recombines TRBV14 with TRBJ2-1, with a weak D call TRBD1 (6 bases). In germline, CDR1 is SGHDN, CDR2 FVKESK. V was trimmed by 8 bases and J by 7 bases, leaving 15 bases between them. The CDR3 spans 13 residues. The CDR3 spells CASSAGGGNEQFF. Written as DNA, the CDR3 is TGTGCCAGCTCCGCTGGGGGCGGTAATGAGCAGTTCTTC.

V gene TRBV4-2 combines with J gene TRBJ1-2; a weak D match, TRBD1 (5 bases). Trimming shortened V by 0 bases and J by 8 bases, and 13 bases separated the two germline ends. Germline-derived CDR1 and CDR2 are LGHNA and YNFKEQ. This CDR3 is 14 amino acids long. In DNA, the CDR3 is TGTGCCAGCAGCCAAGATCGGGGGGGGAACGGCTACACCTTC. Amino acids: CASSQDRGGNGYTF.

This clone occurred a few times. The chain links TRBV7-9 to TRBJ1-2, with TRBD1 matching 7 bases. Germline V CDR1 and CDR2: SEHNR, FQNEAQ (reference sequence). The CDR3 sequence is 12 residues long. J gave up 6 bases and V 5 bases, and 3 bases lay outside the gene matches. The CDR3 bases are TGTGCCAGCAGCCGACAGGGAAATGGCTACACCTTC. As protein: CASSRQGNGYTF. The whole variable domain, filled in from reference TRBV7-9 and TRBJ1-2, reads DTGVSQNPRHKITKRGQNVTFRCDPISEHNRLYWYRQTLGQGPEFLTYFQNEAQLEKSRLLSDRFSAERPKGSFSTLEIQRTEQGDSAMYLCASSRQGNGYTFGSGTRLTVV.

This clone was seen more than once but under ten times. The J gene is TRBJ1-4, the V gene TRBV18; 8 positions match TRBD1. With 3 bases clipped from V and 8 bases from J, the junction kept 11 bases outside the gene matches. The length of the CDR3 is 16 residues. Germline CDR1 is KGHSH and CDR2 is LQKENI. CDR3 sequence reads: CASSPGQAGIREKLFF. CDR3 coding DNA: TGTGCCAGCTCACCGGGACAGGCTGGTATTCGGGAAAAACTGTTTTTT.

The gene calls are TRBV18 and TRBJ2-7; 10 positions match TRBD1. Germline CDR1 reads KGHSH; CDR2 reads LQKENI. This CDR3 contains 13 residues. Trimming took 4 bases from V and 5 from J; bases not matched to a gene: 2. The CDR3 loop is CASSRGQGNEQYF. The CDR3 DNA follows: TGTGCCAGCTCACGGGGACAGGGGAACGAGCAGTACTTC.